A selection of T cell receptor beta chains follows, all from one sample in a study of neoadjuvant nivolumab and ipilimumab in lung cancer. This table comes from immunoSEQ multiplex PCR, and its TCRdb copy is limited to in-frame clones, with some not included. The profile shows tens of thousands of clones, 75% to 95% of them singletons. The input for sequencing was peripheral blood, taken after neoadjuvant nivolumab, alone or with ipilimumab, at or shortly before surgery. These receptors came from an adult with non-small cell lung cancer. Each CDR3 is given with its conserved first and last residue. A D gene is named only where the DNA matches it firmly. Not every row has a clone size; where given, it reads once, few, many or a size class.

>TRBV5-4|TRBJ2-1|NA|NA
TGTGCCAGCAGCTCGGACGGATACAATGAGCAGTTCTTC
CASSSDGYNEQFF
>TRBV19|TRBJ1-2|NA|NA
TGTGCCAGTACGGGACATAATGGCTACACCTTC
CASTGHNGYTF
>TRBV13|TRBJ1-6|TRBD1|NA
TGTGCCAGCAGCTCCGGGACAGGGGCGCGTCCCTATAATTCACCCCTCCACTTT
CASSSGTGARPYNSPLHF
>TRBV5-1|TRBJ2-3|NA|NA
TGCGCCAGCAGCTTGAGCGTGGTGAGCACAGATACGCAGTATTTT
CASSLSVVSTDTQYF
>TRBV6-6|TRBJ2-5|NA|NA
TGTGCCAGCAGTTCGACAACGTTACAAGAGACCCAGTACTTC
CASSSTTLQETQYF
>TRBV2|TRBJ2-3|NA|NA
TGTGCCAGCAGTGAAGTCCTGGCAGATACGCAGTATTTT
CASSEVLADTQYF
>TRBV11-3|TRBJ2-3|NA|NA
TGTGCCAGCAGCTTAGGAGCGAGCACAGATACGCAGTATTTT
CASSLGASTDTQYF
>TRBV5-1|TRBJ1-2|TRBD1|NA
TGCGCCAGCAGCTTGGCGGGACAGGAGGGCGGCTACACCTTC
CASSLAGQEGGYTF
>TRBV29-1|TRBJ1-2|TRBD1|NA
TGCAGCGTTGACGACAGGGTGACCGGCTACACCTTC
CSVDDRVTGYTF
>TRBV7-2|TRBJ2-1|TRBD2|NA
TGTGCCAGCAGCCCTAGGACTAGCGGGGGTCCGAAAGAGCAGTTCTTC
CASSPRTSGGPKEQFF
>TRBV7-9|TRBJ1-1|NA|few
TGTGCCAGCAGCAAGGACACCCGTGAAGCTTTCTTT
CASSKDTREAFF
>TRBV2|TRBJ1-5|NA|NA
TGTGCCAGCAGTGCTGATTATAGCAATCAGCCCCAGCATTTT
CASSADYSNQPQHF
>TRBV29-1|TRBJ1-3|NA|NA
TGCAGCGTTCCAGGACCTGGAAACACCATATATTTT
CSVPGPGNTIYF
>TRBV4-1|TRBJ1-1|TRBD1|NA
TGCGCCAGCAGCAATCCGACAGGGGGGAACACTGAAGCTTTCTTT
CASSNPTGGNTEAFF
>TRBV5-1|TRBJ1-5|NA|NA
TGCGCCAGCAGCTTGGGAGCGGAGCAGCCCCAGCATTTT
CASSLGAEQPQHF
>TRBV5-1|TRBJ1-2|TRBD1|NA
TGCGCCAGCAGCTTTACAGGGGACCTCTATGGCTACACCTTC
CASSFTGDLYGYTF
>TRBV5-1|TRBJ2-3|NA|NA
TGCGCCAGCAGCCCACGGGGAGATACGCAGTATTTT
CASSPRGDTQYF
>TRBV11-2|TRBJ2-1|NA|NA
TGTGCCAGCAGCTTCTTGACTGTGGGAAATGAGCAGTTCTTC
CASSFLTVGNEQFF
>TRBV6-7|TRBJ2-7|TRBD1|NA
TGTGCCAACCCAGGACAGGGTGTACCCTACGAGCAGTACTTC
CANPGQGVPYEQYF
>TRBV29-1|TRBJ1-1|NA|once
TGCAGCGCTGGGAGGGTGGGCACTGAAGCTTTCTTT
CSAGRVGTEAFF
>TRBV6-1|TRBJ1-2|TRBD1|NA
TGTGCCAGCAGTGAAGCCGGCAGGGGGATCTATGGCTACACCTTC
CASSEAGRGIYGYTF
>TRBV5-1|TRBJ2-3|TRBD1|NA
TGCGCCAGCAGCCTCGGACAGGTCACAGATACGCAGTATTTT
CASSLGQVTDTQYF
>TRBV5-8|TRBJ1-2|NA|NA
TGTGCCAGCAGCTCGGAGACAGGAGCCTATGGCTACACCTTC
CASSSETGAYGYTF
>TRBV12-5|TRBJ2-5|TRBD1|NA
TGTGCTAGTGCCGAGGGGGCTTGGGAGACCCAGTACTTC
CASAEGAWETQYF
>TRBV7-8|TRBJ1-1|NA|NA
TGTGCCAGCAGCGGCAGGTTGAACACTGAAGCTTTCTTT
CASSGRLNTEAFF
>TRBV5-8|TRBJ1-2|NA|once
TGTGCCAGCAGCTTGGGAGCAGGGGTCCCTAACTATGGCTACACCTTC
CASSLGAGVPNYGYTF
>TRBV27|TRBJ2-7|NA|NA
TGTGCCAGCTCTCCCATAGGGTTGGACCACGAGCAGTACTTC
CASSPIGLDHEQYF
>TRBV29-1|TRBJ1-4|NA|NA
TGCAGCCCCCTGGGGGCAGATGAAAAACTGTTTTTT
CSPLGADEKLFF
>TRBV5-4|TRBJ2-5|NA|NA
TGTGCCAGCAGGCCCGGAGGGGGGAAGACCCAGTACTTC
CASRPGGGKTQYF
>TRBV4-2|TRBJ2-7|NA|NA
TGTGCCAGCAGCGAACAGAGATTCTCCTACGAGCAGTACTTC
CASSEQRFSYEQYF
>TRBV7-9|TRBJ2-7|NA|NA
TGTGCCAGCAGCCCCGGGACCATCTCCTACGAGCAGTACTTC
CASSPGTISYEQYF
>TRBV7-9|TRBJ1-2|NA|NA
TGTGCCAGCAGCTTTCCTACTTTAAAGAACTATGGCTACACCTTC
CASSFPTLKNYGYTF
>TRBV2|TRBJ1-1|NA|once
TGTGCCAGCAGTGAATCGTGGGATTCTGAAGCTTTCTTT
CASSESWDSEAFF
>TRBV6-1|TRBJ1-6|NA|NA
TGTGCCAGCAGTGATGCCCTGGCGGAATCACCCCTCCACTTT
CASSDALAESPLHF
>TRBV5-5|TRBJ2-3|NA|NA
TGTGCCAGCAGCCCGACCCTAAGTAAGGGAGATACGCAGTATTTT
CASSPTLSKGDTQYF
>TRBV11-2|TRBJ1-1|TRBD1|NA
TGTGCCAGCAGCCCATACCGGGACAGAAAGAACACTGAAGCTTTCTTT
CASSPYRDRKNTEAFF
>TRBV27|TRBJ1-5|NA|NA
TGTGCCAGCAGTTTAAGACACCCGCGGCGCAATCAGCCCCAGCATTTT
CASSLRHPRRNQPQHF